The 5 T cell receptor beta chains below come from one sample, sequenced in a study of blood T cell repertoires in COVID-19. The assay was immunoSEQ multiplex PCR, and TCRdb's table has in-frame clones only and misses some. The repertoire holds some 230,000 clones, with roughly nine tenths as singletons. What was sequenced was PBMCs or T cells enriched from blood (not recorded which). These receptors were collected from a woman aged 18-29 years in a cohort exposed to, infected with or recovered from COVID-19 (not recorded which).

V gene TRBV2 combines with J gene TRBJ2-1; 9 nucleotides line up with TRBD1. Germline V gene data show CDR1 as SNHLY and CDR2 as FYNNEI. Trimming removed 1 base from V and 5 bases from J; junction bases left unmatched: 9. This CDR3 region has 17 residues. CDR3 protein: CASSEGPGQGAHNEQFF. The DNA of the CDR3 is TGTGCCAGCAGTGAAGGTCCGGGACAGGGTGCCCACAATGAGCAGTTCTTC.

This clone was seen only once. The chain has TRBV28 and TRBJ2-5; TRBD1 matches 11 bases. CDR1 is MDHEN, CDR2 SYDVKM, per germline. This CDR3 has 16 residues. The V segment lost 4 bases and the J segment 4 bases; nucleotides outside the gene matches: 8. CDR3 in DNA: TGTGCCAGCAGTTCCCCGGACAGGGGGCTACGAGAGACCCAGTACTTC. This encodes CASSSPDRGLRETQYF.

The chain uses TRBV5-1 and TRBJ2-1, with TRBD2 matching over 9 bases. This CDR3 region has 17 residues. V shed 1 base and J 4 bases; nucleotides not matched to a gene: 9. The germline gives CDR1 SGHRS, CDR2 YFSETQ. CDR3 nucleotide sequence: TGCGCCAGCAGCTTGTTACTAGCGGGTACGAGATACAATGAGCAGTTCTTC. Its translation is CASSLLLAGTRYNEQFF.

The chain is built from TRBV4-1 and TRBJ1-5; D perhaps matches TRBD1 (5 bases). The V and J ends lost 3 bases and 5 bases respectively, with 14 bases between them. The CDR3 sequence is 15 residues long. Per the germline V gene, CDR1 is MGHRA and CDR2 is YSYEKL. Here the CDR3 reads CASSQETVLDQPQHF. CDR3 coding DNA: TGCGCCAGCAGCCAGGAGACAGTTTTGGATCAGCCCCAGCATTTT.

Note on this clone: Germline and junction disagree at one end, which may indicate a read error. The chain recombines TRBV7-7 with TRBJ2-6; D ambiguous. This CDR3 comprises 15 residues. Germline V gene lookup returns CDR1 SSHAT and CDR2 FNYEAQ (reference sequence). The DNA for the CDR3 is TGTGCTAGCAGCTTAGCAGCCTCTGGGGCCAACGTCCTGACTTTC. It encodes CASSLAASGANVLTF.